The text below deals with one T cell receptor (beta chain). Germline V gene sequence: CDR1 SGHRS, CDR2 YFSETQ. There are 14 residues in the CDR3. The V end lost 4 bases, the J end lost 4 bases, and 14 bases lay between the germline ends. The sample comes from a study of blood T cell repertoires in COVID-19. For the study at large: Sources were T cells, B-cell-depleted T cells, or PBMCs; the material itself was cDNA or gDNA.

In the authors' methods: How many nucleated cells were present was estimated from reference gene primer amplification. Using immunoSEQ multiplex PCR, the repertoire was profiled, and TCRdb retains in-frame clones only, with some absent. The V and J calls and clone size come from that table; D and trimming were worked out from the DNA. This sample yields roughly 320,000 clones, of which 90% to 95% are seen a single time; about 4% belongs to the top ten. Study members were between roughly 18 and 89 years old and lived in fewer than 30 US regions. Within 2 weeks of study entry, exposed participants had contacted a PCR-confirmed or clinician-diagnosed COVID-19 case.

This receptor was taken from a woman younger than 45 who had been exposed to COVID-19. The sequenced sample was PBMCs or T cells enriched from blood (not recorded which). This rearrangement joins TRBV5-1 to TRBJ1-1, with a tentative D call TRBD1 (6 bases). This chain's CDR3 is CASSPKWDTTEAFF. DNA of the CDR3: TGCGCCAGCAGCCCTAAATGGGACACCACTGAAGCTTTCTTT.